These 17 T cell receptor beta chains were sequenced from one sample in a study of STAT5B mutations in CD4+ large granular lymphocyte leukemia. Profiling relied on immunoSEQ multiplex PCR, and the TCRdb table lists in-frame clones only, not all of them. This sample yields tens of thousands of clones, of which about 71% are seen a single time; less than 0.5% belongs to the top ten. The source material was CD4+ T cells from blood buffy coats. These receptors were collected from a human donor in good health.

This clone has more than one count but fewer than ten. The J gene is TRBJ1-5, the V gene TRBV29-1; the D is unclear. V lost 0 bases and J lost 9, with 12 bases in between. CDR1 is SQVTM and CDR2 is ANQGSEA in the germline V gene. The CDR3 loop spans 13 amino acids. The chain's CDR3 is CSVEDEGVGPQHF. CDR3 DNA: TGCAGCGTTGAAGATGAAGGAGTAGGGCCCCAGCATTTT.

This clone was counted only a few times. J is TRBJ1-1 and V is TRBV6-1; D gene unclear. V was clipped by 7 bases and J by 6 bases, with 15 bases between them. This CDR3 has 13 amino acids. Germline CDR1 MNHNS, CDR2 SASEGT. In DNA form, the CDR3 reads TGTGCCAGCAAGCAGGCGACTAACGCTGAAGCTTTCTTT. Its protein product is CASKQATNAEAFF.

Here the CDR3 DNA reads TGTGCCAGCAGCTCCCATGGAGGGGGCGCGCAAGGCTACACCTTC. Protein sequence: CASSSHGGGAQGYTF. V usage is TRBV28 and J usage is TRBJ1-2; 7 bases map to TRBD1. The CDR3 loop spans 15 amino acids. Germline V gene lookup returns CDR1 MDHEN and CDR2 SYDVKM. With 6 bases clipped from V and 8 bases from J, the junction kept 15 bases outside the gene matches.

The gene calls are TRBV6-1 and TRBJ2-1; TRBD1 aligns across 11 bases. Germline V lookup: CDR1 MNHNS, CDR2 SASEGT. Trimming removed 6 bases from V and 4 bases from J; junction bases left unmatched: 2. CDR3 length equals 14 residues. The DNA for the CDR3 is TGTGCCAGCAGAAGGGACAGGGGGTACAATGAGCAGTTCTTC. Its protein product is CASRRDRGYNEQFF.

The genes are TRBV6-6 and TRBJ2-5; D may be TRBD1 (6 bases). This CDR3 is built from 15 residues. Germline V gene lookup returns CDR1 MNHNY and CDR2 SVGAGI (reference sequence). The V gene lost 2 bases and the J gene lost 2 bases, with 12 bases spanning the gap. The CDR3 loop reads CASSYTPGQQETQYF. CDR3 DNA: TGTGCCAGCAGTTACACGCCAGGACAGCAAGAGACCCAGTACTTC.

The chain is built from TRBV7-2 and TRBJ2-3, with unresolved D. V lost 3 bases, J lost 0 bases, and 7 bases lay in between. Germline CDR1 reads SGHTA; CDR2 reads FQGNSA. The CDR3 totals 14 residues. The CDR3 DNA reads as TGTGCCAGCAGCTTTTTTTCCAGCACAGATACGCAGTATTTT. This encodes CASSFFSSTDTQYF. The full variable domain, in which reference TRBV7-2 and TRBJ2-3 provide the parts outside the CDR3, is GAGVSQSPSNKVTEKGKDVELRCDPISGHTALYWYRQSLGQGLEFLIYFQGNSAPDKSGLPSDRFSAERTGGSVSTLTIQRTQQEDSAVYLCASSFFSSTDTQYFGPGTRLTVL.

This clone has just a few counts. The genes are TRBV6-6 and TRBJ1-3; the D is unclear. Germline lookup yields CDR1 MNHNY and CDR2 SVGAGI (reference sequence). This CDR3 has 14 amino acids. V was trimmed by 5 bases and J by 0 bases, leaving 8 bases between them. CDR3 coding DNA: TGTGCCAGCAGTGGCGGTAACTCTGGAAACACCATATATTTT. Protein sequence: CASSGGNSGNTIYF.

The rearrangement links TRBV5-4 to TRBJ1-4; the D is unclear. Germline V gene lookup returns CDR1 SGHNT and CDR2 YYREEE (reference sequence). This CDR3 has 15 residues. The V end lost 4 bases, the J end lost 0 bases, and 10 bases lay between the germline ends. CDR3 protein: CASSLNGATNEKLFF. CDR3 in DNA: TGTGCCAGCAGCCTAAACGGGGCAACTAATGAAAAACTGTTTTTT.

This clone was seen a few times. The chain employs TRBV19 and TRBJ2-7; D possibly corresponds to TRBD1 (6 bases). The CDR3 length is 12 residues. V was pared by 5 bases and J by 6 bases, with 11 bases between. Germline CDR1 reads LNHDA; CDR2 reads SQIVND (reference sequence). CDR3 loop: CASSGGRGEQYF. The CDR3, as DNA: TGTGCCAGTAGTGGGGGCCGGGGCGAGCAGTACTTC.

This clone occurred a few times. Other DNA sequences from this sample encode an identical CDR3 as well. J is TRBJ1-2 and V is TRBV27; possible D gene TRBD1, 5 bases. The CDR3 covers 15 residues. The V end lost 0 bases, the J end lost 2 bases, and 10 bases lay between the germline ends. Germline CDR1 and CDR2: MNHEY and SMNVEV (reference sequence). The chain's CDR3 is CASSLSGGANYGYTF. The CDR3 DNA reads as TGTGCCAGCAGTTTATCGGGGGGTGCCAACTATGGCTACACCTTC.

This clone was picked up one time. This rearrangement joins TRBV19 to TRBJ2-7; 10 bases agree with TRBD2. J was trimmed by 7 bases and V by 7 bases; bases with no gene match: 16. Germline CDR1 reads LNHDA; CDR2 reads SQIVND (reference sequence). The CDR3 spans 16 residues. This CDR3 reads CASTPRGGAGGPEQYF. Here the CDR3 DNA reads TGTGCCAGTACCCCCAGGGGAGGAGCGGGGGGGCCGGAGCAGTACTTC.

The chain recombines TRBV29-1 with TRBJ2-1; 7 bases line up with TRBD2. Germline lookup yields CDR1 SQVTM and CDR2 ANQGSEA. This CDR3 comprises 15 residues. The trim removed 8 bases at V and 6 bases at J, leaving 16 bases unmatched. The CDR3 reads CSTTLGGLLSNEQFF. The CDR3 nucleotides read TGCAGCACGACCCTCGGGGGACTACTGTCCAATGAGCAGTTCTTC.

The chain couples TRBV7-9 to TRBJ1-1, with D possibly TRBD1 on 6 matching bases. The CDR3 is 14 residues long. The V end lost 6 bases, the J end lost 4 bases, and 15 bases lay between the germline ends. Germline V gene data show CDR1 as SEHNR and CDR2 as FQNEAQ (reference sequence). DNA of the CDR3: TGTGCCAGCAGTCCACAGGGAATGTCCACTGAAGCTTTCTTT. Encoded protein: CASSPQGMSTEAFF. Full variable domain (missing parts from reference TRBV7-9 and TRBJ1-1): DTGVSQNPRHKITKRGQNVTFRCDPISEHNRLYWYRQTLGQGPEFLTYFQNEAQLEKSRLLSDRFSAERPKGSFSTLEIQRTEQGDSAMYLCASSPQGMSTEAFFGQGTRLTVV.

This sequence joins TRBV7-9 and TRBJ1-1; D is perhaps TRBD1 (6 bases). The germline CDR1 and CDR2 sequences are SEHNR and FQNEAQ (reference sequence). The CDR3 totals 15 residues. The V end lost 3 bases, the J end lost 0 bases, and 11 bases lay between the germline ends. In DNA, the CDR3 is TGTGCCAGCAGCTTCGGGGGGCAGATGAACACTGAAGCTTTCTTT. This gives the protein CASSFGGQMNTEAFF.

The rearrangement joins TRBV19 to TRBJ1-5; D perhaps matches TRBD1 (5 bases). The CDR3 consists of 16 residues. CDR1 LNHDA and CDR2 SQIVND come from the germline V gene (reference sequence). Between the trimmed V and J ends, which lost 8 bases and 6 bases, there was a span of 23 bases. The CDR3 DNA reads as TGTGCCAGTCTAACTGCCGCCAGGGCCAATCTTCAGCCCCAGCATTTT. This codes for CASLTAARANLQPQHF.

The sample holds a few counts of this clone. The chain combines TRBV28 with TRBJ1-2; D ambiguous. CDR1 is MDHEN, CDR2 SYDVKM, per germline. The CDR3 is made up of 13 amino acids. V shed 6 bases and J shed 4 bases, with 12 bases lying between them. The CDR3 here is CASSPPALYGYTF. CDR3 sequence (DNA): TGTGCCAGCAGCCCACCAGCCCTCTATGGCTACACCTTC.

V usage is TRBV4-1 and J usage is TRBJ1-1; 7 bases agree with TRBD1. After removal of 4 bases from V and 5 bases from J, the junction contained 7 bases not matched to a gene. Germline loops: CDR1 MGHRA, CDR2 YSYEKL. The CDR3 spans 14 residues. The CDR3 protein is CASSPRQGGTEAFF. The CDR3, as DNA: TGCGCCAGCAGCCCAAGACAGGGTGGAACTGAAGCTTTCTTT.